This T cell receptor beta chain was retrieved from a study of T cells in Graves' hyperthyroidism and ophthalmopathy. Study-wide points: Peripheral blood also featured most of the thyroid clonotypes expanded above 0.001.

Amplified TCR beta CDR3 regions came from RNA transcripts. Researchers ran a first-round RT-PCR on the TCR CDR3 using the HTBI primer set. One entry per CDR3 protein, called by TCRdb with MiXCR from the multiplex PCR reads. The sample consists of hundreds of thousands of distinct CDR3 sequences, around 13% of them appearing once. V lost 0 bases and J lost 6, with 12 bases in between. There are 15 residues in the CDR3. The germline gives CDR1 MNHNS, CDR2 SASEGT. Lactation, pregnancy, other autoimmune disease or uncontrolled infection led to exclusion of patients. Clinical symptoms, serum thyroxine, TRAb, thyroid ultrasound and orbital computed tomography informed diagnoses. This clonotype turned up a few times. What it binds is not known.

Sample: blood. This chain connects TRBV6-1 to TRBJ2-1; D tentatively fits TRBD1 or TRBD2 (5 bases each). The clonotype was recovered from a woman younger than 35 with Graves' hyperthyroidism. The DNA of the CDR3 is TGTGCCAGCAGTGAAGCGTTAGGGACCGCCAATGAGCAGTTCTTC. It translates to CASSEALGTANEQFF.